One sample yielded the 25 T cell receptor beta chains listed below, sequenced in a study of regulatory and conventional T cells in RAG deficiency. Conventional CD4+ T cells were sorted from blood as CD25-low CD127-high cells. The repertoire was sequenced with immunoSEQ multiplex PCR; TCRdb's copy has only in-frame clones and lacks some. This table has under 35,000 clones, around 76% appearing once. Another study also made use of these data, one on regulatory T cells. That work contributes: Amplification used 52 TRBV primers and 13 TRBJ primers.

The material sequenced was CD4+ effector T cells sorted from blood. Receptors were obtained from a human donor in good health.

Here the CDR3 reads CASSLGGTSKGEKLFF. CDR3 sequence (DNA): TGCGCCAGCAGCTTGGGTGGGACATCAAAGGGGGAAAAACTGTTTTTT. The chain couples TRBV5-1 to TRBJ1-4; possible D gene TRBD1, 6 bases. Germline V CDR1 and CDR2: SGHRS, YFSETQ. The CDR3 length is 16 residues. The V end lost 0 bases, the J end lost 8 bases, and 17 bases lay between the germline ends.

This chain joins TRBV6-1 and TRBJ2-7, with unresolved D. CDR3 length equals 11 residues. Looked up from germline, CDR1 is MNHNS and CDR2 is SASEGT. V lost 6 bases to trimming and J lost 7 bases, with 10 bases between them. CDR3 protein: CASSYLQEQYF. As DNA, the CDR3 is TGTGCCAGCAGCTACCTCCAGGAGCAGTACTTC.

This chain uses TRBV18 with TRBJ1-6, with D possibly TRBD1 on 5 matching bases. The CDR3 sequence is 15 residues long. Germline CDR1 is KGHSH and CDR2 is LQKENI. V shed 1 base and J shed 6 bases, with 10 bases lying between them. CDR3 protein: CASSPRDSFNSPLHF. CDR3 bases: TGTGCCAGCTCACCACGAGACAGCTTTAATTCACCCCTCCACTTT.

The genes are TRBV5-1 and TRBJ2-1; 8 positions agree with TRBD2. Germline values: CDR1 SGHRS, CDR2 YFSETQ. J gave up 5 bases and V 0 bases, and 7 bases lay outside the gene matches. The CDR3 runs 16 residues. The CDR3 spells CASSLGWRGAHNEQFF. The CDR3 DNA is TGCGCCAGCAGCTTGGGATGGCGGGGGGCCCACAATGAGCAGTTCTTC. Filled out from reference TRBV5-1 and TRBJ2-1, the complete variable domain reads KAGVTQTPRYLIKTRGQQVTLSCSPISGHRSVSWYQQTPGQGLQFLFEYFSETQRNKGNFPGRFSGRQFSNSRSEMNVSTLELGDSALYLCASSLGWRGAHNEQFFGPGTRLTVL.

The rearrangement links TRBV7-3 to TRBJ1-3; the D is unclear. Trimming took 1 base from V and 0 from J, leaving 7 bases between them. CDR3 size: 15 residues. From germline, CDR1 is SGHTA and CDR2 FQGTGA. CDR3 protein: CASSLMPGSGNTIYF. As DNA, the CDR3 is TGTGCCAGCAGCTTAATGCCAGGCTCTGGAAACACCATATATTTT.

V and J are TRBV5-4 and TRBJ1-1, with D tentatively TRBD1 (5 bases). Germline V gene data show CDR1 as SGHNT and CDR2 as YYREEE (reference sequence). The CDR3 sequence is 15 residues long. Trimming left V 3 bases short and J 5 bases short, with 17 bases between. This CDR3 reads CASSSSLWGDTEAFF. The CDR3 DNA is TGTGCCAGCAGCTCATCGCTCTGGGGGGATACTGAAGCTTTCTTT.

This clone was picked up a small number of times. V usage is TRBV12-5 and J usage is TRBJ2-2, with D possibly being TRBD1 (6 bases). The germline V gene encodes CDR1 LGHNT and CDR2 FRNRAP. Trimming stripped 1 base from V and 0 bases from J, with 9 bases between. The CDR3 spans 16 residues. For the CDR3, the DNA is TGTGCTAGTGGTTTGGGTGGGACACCGAACACCGGGGAGCTGTTTTTT. Translating gives CASGLGGTPNTGELFF.

J is TRBJ1-4 and V is TRBV25-1; D unclear. This CDR3 is 17 amino acids long. Germline loops: CDR1 MGHDK, CDR2 SYGVNS. V was trimmed by 2 bases and J by 2 bases, leaving 15 bases between them. The CDR3 here is CASSEVPGGFTNEKLFF. The DNA of the CDR3 is TGTGCCAGCAGTGAAGTGCCAGGAGGCTTTACTAATGAAAAACTGTTTTTT.

The chain combines TRBV29-1 with TRBJ1-1; no clear D gene. V lost 6 bases and J 4 bases, leaving 9 bases between the germline ends. The CDR3 length is 11 residues. Per the germline V gene, CDR1 is SQVTM and CDR2 is ANQGSEA. DNA for the CDR3: TGCAGCGTCAGGACTGCCACTGAAGCTTTCTTT. It codes for CSVRTATEAFF.

The gene calls are TRBV19 and TRBJ2-2; possible D gene TRBD1, 6 bases. V was shortened by 11 bases and J by 2 bases, with 24 bases between the two germline ends. From germline, CDR1 is LNHDA and CDR2 SQIVND (reference sequence). The CDR3 spans 17 residues. The CDR3: CAPNRCWQGINTGELFF. In nucleotides, the CDR3 is TGTGCCCCGAATCGGTGTTGGCAGGGGATAAACACCGGGGAGCTGTTTTTT.

This chain links TRBV10-1 with TRBJ2-5; D call uncertain. Germline V lookup: CDR1 WNHNN, CDR2 SYGVQD (reference sequence). Deletions cut 8 bases from V and 5 bases from J, with 9 bases between. The CDR3 extends over 11 amino acids. The CDR3 is CASGSGETQYF. The CDR3 DNA sequence: TGCGCCAGCGGCTCCGGGGAGACCCAGTACTTC.

This clone was counted a few times. The CDR3 nucleotides are TGTGCTAGTGGTTTGGTACCGTCCAGGGAGCAAGGTGGCTACACCTTC. This codes for CASGLVPSREQGGYTF. The V and J genes are TRBV12-5 and TRBJ1-2, with D tentatively TRBD1 (5 bases). Germline-derived CDR1 and CDR2 are LGHNT and FRNRAP. V lost 0 bases and J lost 7, with 18 bases in between. CDR3 size: 16 residues.

The table lists this clone with a few counts. This specimen includes other DNA sequences encoding the same CDR3. The chain couples TRBV5-6 to TRBJ1-2; 7 bases fit TRBD1. From germline, CDR1 is SGHDT and CDR2 YYEEEE. After removal of 4 bases from V and 8 bases from J, the junction contained 8 bases not matched to a gene. This CDR3 has 13 residues. This CDR3 is CASSPDRVGGYTF. The CDR3 nucleotides read TGTGCCAGCAGCCCCGACAGGGTGGGGGGCTACACCTTC.

This chain joins TRBV5-1 and TRBJ1-2; weak D call: TRBD1 (5 bases). Germline V gives CDR1 SGHRS, CDR2 YFSETQ. There are 13 residues in the CDR3. The V gene lost 1 base and the J gene lost 8 bases, with 12 bases spanning the gap. In DNA form, the CDR3 reads TGCGCCAGCAGCTTGTCGCAGGGCAGAGGCTACACCTTC. Amino acid sequence: CASSLSQGRGYTF.

The chain couples TRBV18 to TRBJ1-3; no definite D call. V was cut by 5 bases and J by 0 bases, with 11 bases left in between. Per germline, CDR1 KGHSH and CDR2 LQKENI. CDR3 size: 15 residues. As DNA, the CDR3 is TGTGCCAGCTCAATTCAGTCCGGCTCTGGAAACACCATATATTTT. Protein sequence: CASSIQSGSGNTIYF.

V usage is TRBV5-6 and J usage is TRBJ1-1; no firm D call. The V gene's germline CDR1 is SGHDT and CDR2 YYEEEE. The CDR3 totals 15 residues. V was cut by 1 base and J by 2 bases, with 12 bases left in between. Here the CDR3 DNA reads TGTGCCAGCAGCTTGCGGCGGAGGGATAACACTGAAGCTTTCTTT. The encoded protein is CASSLRRRDNTEAFF.

The rearrangement links TRBV7-9 to TRBJ1-5, with 7 bases lining up with TRBD1. Germline CDR1 reads SEHNR; CDR2 reads FQNEAQ (reference sequence). The V gene end was trimmed by 3 bases and the J gene end by 0 bases; junction bases not matched to a gene: 2. The CDR3 is made up of 15 amino acids. For the CDR3, the DNA is TGTGCCAGCAGCTTGGGGGACAGTAGCAATCAGCCCCAGCATTTT. This translates into CASSLGDSSNQPQHF.

The gene calls are TRBV5-1 and TRBJ2-5; 7 nucleotides match TRBD1. Germline V gene data show CDR1 as SGHRS and CDR2 as YFSETQ. With V trimmed by 3 bases and J by 1 base, 3 bases remained unmatched. The length of the CDR3 is 14 residues. The CDR3 reads CASSSTGLQETQYF. CDR3 in DNA: TGCGCCAGCAGCTCGACAGGGCTCCAAGAGACCCAGTACTTC.

The CDR3 nucleotides read TGTGCCAGCAGTGCAACTGGGGCCCAAGAGACCCAGTACTTC. Translating gives CASSATGAQETQYF. This rearrangement joins TRBV27 to TRBJ2-5, with TRBD1 as a possible D gene (5 bases). CDR1 and CDR2 from the germline V gene are MNHEY and SMNVEV (reference sequence). The CDR3 consists of 14 residues. The V and J ends lost 5 bases and 1 base respectively, with 11 bases between them.

The chain has TRBV5-4 and TRBJ2-3; 7 bases are shared with TRBD2. The CDR3 is made up of 17 amino acids. V was pared by 2 bases and J by 0 bases, with 9 bases of the junction left unmatched. Germline CDR1 SGHNT, CDR2 YYREEE (reference sequence). CDR3: CASSFGGGSVSTDTQYF. In DNA form, the CDR3 reads TGTGCCAGCAGCTTTGGGGGGGGTTCGGTAAGCACAGATACGCAGTATTTT. The full variable domain, completed using reference TRBV5-4 and TRBJ2-3, is ETGVTQSPTHLIKTRGQQVTLRCSSQSGHNTVSWYQQALGQGPQFIFQYYREEENGRGNFPPRFSGLQFPNYSSELNVNALELDDSALYLCASSFGGGSVSTDTQYFGPGTRLTVL.

This clone is labeled as medium-sized. The chain carries TRBV2 and TRBJ1-2, with 10 bases that match TRBD1. The CDR3 contains 14 residues. V dropped 6 bases and J dropped 4; count of bases not matched to a gene: 5. CDR1 SNHLY and CDR2 FYNNEI come from the germline V gene. The CDR3 loop reads CASSPTGGAYGYTF. CDR3 nucleotide sequence: TGTGCCAGCAGCCCGACAGGGGGCGCCTATGGCTACACCTTC. Drawing the rest from reference TRBV2 and TRBJ1-2, the complete variable domain is EPEVTQTPSHQVTQMGQEVILRCVPISNHLYFYWYRQILGQKVEFLVSFYNNEISEKSEIFDDQFSVERPDGSNFTLKIRSTKLEDSAMYFCASSPTGGAYGYTFGSGTRLTVV.

This clone has just a few counts. This chain links TRBV6-5 with TRBJ2-7; no clear D. Deletions cut 0 bases from V and 3 bases from J, with 6 bases between. The CDR3 sequence is 13 residues long. Germline values: CDR1 MNHEY, CDR2 SVGAGI. The CDR3 nucleotides are TGTGCCAGCAGTTACTCGAGACACTACGAGCAGTACTTC. Protein product: CASSYSRHYEQYF.

The gene calls are TRBV10-3 and TRBJ1-1; D call uncertain. CDR3 length: 13 amino acids. V was cut by 7 bases and J by 1 base, with 10 bases left in between. Germline lookup yields CDR1 ENHRY and CDR2 SYGVKD. The CDR3 is CAITTGQNTEAFF. For the CDR3, the DNA is TGTGCCATCACTACGGGCCAGAACACTGAAGCTTTCTTT.

This clone occurred once. The chain is built from TRBV7-2 and TRBJ1-2; D gene uncertain. Germline V gene data show CDR1 as SGHTA and CDR2 as FQGNSA. V lost 5 bases and J 2 bases, leaving 12 bases between the germline ends. This CDR3 is built from 14 residues. CDR3 nucleotide sequence: TGTGCCAGCAGCCCGAATTGGAACAACTATGGCTACACCTTC. This sequence encodes CASSPNWNNYGYTF.

The table lists this clone with a few counts. The chain employs TRBV28 and TRBJ1-4; the D gene is possibly TRBD1 (5 bases). Trimming stripped 3 bases from V and 8 bases from J, with 13 bases between. Germline CDR1 MDHEN, CDR2 SYDVKM. The CDR3 is 14 amino acids. The CDR3 region has the DNA TGTGCCAGCAGTTTGTCCGCAGGGTTGGAAAAACTGTTTTTT. As protein: CASSLSAGLEKLFF.